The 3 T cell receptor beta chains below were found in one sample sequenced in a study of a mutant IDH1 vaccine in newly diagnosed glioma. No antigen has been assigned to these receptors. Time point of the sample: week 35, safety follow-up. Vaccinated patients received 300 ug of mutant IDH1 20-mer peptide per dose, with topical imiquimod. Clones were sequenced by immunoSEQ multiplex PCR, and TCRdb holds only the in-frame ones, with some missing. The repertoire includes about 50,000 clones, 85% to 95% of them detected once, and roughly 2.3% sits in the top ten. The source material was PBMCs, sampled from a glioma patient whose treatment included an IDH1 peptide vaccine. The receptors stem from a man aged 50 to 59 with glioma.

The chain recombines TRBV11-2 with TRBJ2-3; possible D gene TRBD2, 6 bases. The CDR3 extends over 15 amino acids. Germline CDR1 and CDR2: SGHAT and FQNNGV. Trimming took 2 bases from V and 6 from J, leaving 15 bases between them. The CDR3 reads CASSLLTGVSDTQYF. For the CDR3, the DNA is TGTGCCAGCAGCTTATTAACGGGAGTGTCCGATACGCAGTATTTT.

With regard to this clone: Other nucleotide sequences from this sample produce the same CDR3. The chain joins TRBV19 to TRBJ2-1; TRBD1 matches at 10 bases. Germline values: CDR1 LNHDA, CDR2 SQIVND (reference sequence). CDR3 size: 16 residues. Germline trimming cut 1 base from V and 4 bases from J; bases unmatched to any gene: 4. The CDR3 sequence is CASSIVAGQGYNEQFF. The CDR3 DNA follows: TGTGCCAGTAGTATAGTGGCGGGACAGGGGTACAATGAGCAGTTCTTC.

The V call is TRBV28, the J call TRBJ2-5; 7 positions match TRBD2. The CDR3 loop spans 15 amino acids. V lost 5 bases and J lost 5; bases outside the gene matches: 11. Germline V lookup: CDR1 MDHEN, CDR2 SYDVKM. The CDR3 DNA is TGTGCCAGCAGTCCTGGGGAGGGACTGAGGGAGACCCAGTACTTC. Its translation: CASSPGEGLRETQYF.